This TCR beta chain was sequenced during a study of blood T cell repertoires in COVID-19. In the authors' methods: The assay estimated nucleated cells by amplifying reference gene primers. Sequencing used immunoSEQ multiplex PCR; TCRdb keeps in-frame clones, though not all of them. The V and J calls and clone size come from that table; D and trimming were worked out from the DNA. The sample has some 320,000 clones; 85% to 90% are singletons. Trimming removed 4 bases from V and 2 bases from J, with 8 bases in between. The germline V gene has CDR1 SQVTM and CDR2 ANQGSEA. CDR3 size: 12 residues. The sample comprised PBMCs or T cells enriched from blood (not recorded which). The clonotype comes from a woman in her forties or fifties who had been exposed to COVID-19. The V gene is TRBV29-1, the J gene TRBJ1-1, with no clear D. The CDR3 coding sequence is TGCAGCGTTGGAACTTTTAACACTGAAGCTTTCTTT. The encoded protein is CSVGTFNTEAFF.